These 18 T cell receptor beta chains originate from one sample sequenced in a study of blood T cell repertoires in COVID-19 (dated by TCRdb to between 2020 and 2021). Library generation was performed with the immunoSEQ multiplex PCR assay. TCRdb re-hosts the immuneACCESS table, in-frame sequences only. Its copies lack some clones; in the studies checked, an unresolved V gene accounts for under half of them, and the cause for the rest is not known. Across this sample there are some 130,000 clones, with almost 80% seen only once. Of the sample, 9.5% to 12% is held by the ten largest clones. The sample comprised peripheral blood. These receptors were taken from a man between 60 and 75 years old who had recovered from COVID-19.

The V call is TRBV2, the J call TRBJ2-5, with D possibly matching TRBD2 (6 bases). V was trimmed by 7 bases and J by 5 bases, leaving 17 bases between them. CDR1 SNHLY and CDR2 FYNNEI come from the germline V gene. The CDR3 runs 14 residues. In DNA, the CDR3 is TGTGCCAGCAAGAGCCAGGGAGGAGGCGAGACCCAGTACTTC. Protein product: CASKSQGGGETQYF. The complete variable domain, with remaining parts taken from reference TRBV2 and TRBJ2-5, reads EPEVTQTPSHQVTQMGQEVILRCVPISNHLYFYWYRQILGQKVEFLVSFYNNEISEKSEIFDDQFSVERPDGSNFTLKIRSTKLEDSAMYFCASKSQGGGETQYFGPGTRLLVL.

The sample holds many counts of this clone. The V and J genes are TRBV4-2 and TRBJ2-2; TRBD1 is a possible D gene (6 bases). The CDR3 loop spans 15 amino acids. Trimming left V 0 bases short and J 7 bases short, with 12 bases between. CDR1 is LGHNA and CDR2 is YNFKEQ in the germline V gene. Written as DNA, the CDR3 is TGTGCCAGCAGCCAAGAAGGGATGACAGGCGGGGAGCTGTTTTTT. It is translated as CASSQEGMTGGELFF.

The chain couples TRBV12-3 or TRBV12-4 to TRBJ2-2; D is uncertain. The CDR3 extends over 11 amino acids. Trimming took off 5 bases at V and 7 bases at J, with 5 bases between the two ends. Here the CDR3 reads CASSPGGELFF. DNA for the CDR3: TGTGCCAGCAGTCCGGGCGGGGAGCTGTTTTTT.

This clone was found once. The rearrangement links TRBV29-1 to TRBJ2-1; the D gene is possibly TRBD1 (6 bases). This CDR3 region has 15 residues. V lost 6 bases and J lost 2, with 17 bases in between. From germline, CDR1 is SQVTM and CDR2 ANQGSEA. In DNA, the CDR3 is TGCAGCGTGCCTAACCGGGACACCACCTACAATGAGCAGTTCTTC. Translating gives CSVPNRDTTYNEQFF.

This sequence joins TRBV28 and TRBJ1-6; D remains ambiguous. V lost 4 bases and J 4 bases, leaving 26 bases between the germline ends. This CDR3 has 20 residues. CDR1 MDHEN and CDR2 SYDVKM come from the germline V gene. The CDR3 DNA follows: TGTGCCAGCAGTTCAATCTTTGCGAACCCCGGTGGAGGTTATAATTCACCCCTCCACTTT. Its protein is CASSSIFANPGGGYNSPLHF.

V and J are TRBV28 and TRBJ2-7; D gene unclear. The germline CDR1 and CDR2 sequences are MDHEN and SYDVKM. There are 12 residues in the CDR3. Trimming left V 5 bases short and J 13 bases short, with 18 bases between. In nucleotides, the CDR3 is TGTGCCAGCAGTCCCTTGCCTGGCAGGCGCTACTTC. Its translation is CASSPLPGRRYF.

The rearrangement uses TRBV3-1 (or the pseudogene TRBV3-2) and TRBJ2-7, with 13 bases fitting TRBD2. CDR1 and CDR2 (germline): LGHDT, YNNKEL (reference sequence). CDR3 size: 16 residues. J lost 6 bases, V lost 4 bases, and 9 bases had no gene match. CDR3 region: CASSPMGLAGIGEQYF. CDR3 in DNA: TGTGCCAGCAGCCCCATGGGACTAGCGGGAATTGGCGAGCAGTACTTC.

The chain employs TRBV7-9 and TRBJ2-2, with D hard to call. Germline values: CDR1 SEHNR, CDR2 FQNEAQ (reference sequence). V lost 2 bases, J lost 0 bases, and 7 bases lay in between. The CDR3 loop spans 15 amino acids. CDR3 DNA sequence: TGTGCCAGCAGCTTAATCGGGTCGAACACCGGGGAGCTGTTTTTT. Translating it yields CASSLIGSNTGELFF.

This clone was detected only once. This chain links TRBV29-1 with TRBJ2-3; 7 nucleotides agree with TRBD2. Germline loops: CDR1 SQVTM, CDR2 ANQGSEA. The CDR3 has 14 residues. Trimming took 8 bases from V and 0 from J; bases not matched to a gene: 8. CDR3 DNA: TGCAGCATGAATAGCGGGCTTAGCACAGATACGCAGTATTTT. Translation gives CSMNSGLSTDTQYF.

Of note for this clone: This specimen includes other DNA sequences encoding the same CDR3. The chain uses TRBV18 and TRBJ1-1, with D uncertain. Germline loops: CDR1 KGHSH, CDR2 LQKENI. V gave up 3 bases and J gave up 2 bases, with 10 bases separating them. The CDR3 sequence is 14 residues long. The CDR3 sequence is CASSPGGVNTEAFF. The CDR3 DNA sequence: TGTGCCAGCTCACCGGGAGGAGTAAACACTGAAGCTTTCTTT.

CDR3 nucleotide sequence: TGTGCCAGCAGGGGACTAGCGGGAGCCGAGCAGTACTTC. This translates into CASRGLAGAEQYF. The V gene is TRBV2, the J gene TRBJ2-7; TRBD2 agrees at 14 bases. The J segment lost 6 bases and the V segment lost 6 bases, leaving 1 base of the junction unmatched. This CDR3 is built from 13 residues. Germline loops: CDR1 SNHLY, CDR2 FYNNEI.

This clone is a singleton in its sample. The V gene is TRBV29-1, the J gene TRBJ2-7; 7 nucleotides match TRBD1. There are 13 residues in the CDR3. V was clipped by 6 bases and J by 5 bases; unmatched bases: 10. Germline V gives CDR1 SQVTM, CDR2 ANQGSEA. The CDR3 loop reads CSVVRQGSDEQYF. CDR3 sequence (DNA): TGCAGCGTAGTCAGACAGGGTAGCGACGAGCAGTACTTC.

This clone appeared many times. V usage is TRBV5-4 and J usage is TRBJ2-7; 9 nucleotides match TRBD1. This CDR3 has 14 residues. The germline V gene has CDR1 SGHNT and CDR2 YYREEE (reference sequence). V lost 4 bases to trimming and J lost 2 bases; unmatched junction nucleotides: 4. In nucleotides, the CDR3 is TGTGCCAGCAGCAAAGACAGGGGGGCCTACGAGCAGTACTTC. Translating it yields CASSKDRGAYEQYF.

V and J are TRBV21-1 and TRBJ2-7; the D call in the table, TRBD1, was not verified against the DNA. TRBV21-1 is deemed a pseudogene. The CDR3 has 18 residues. CDR3: CASSKDPTQGPTSYEQYF. In DNA form, the CDR3 reads TGTGCCAGCAGCAAAGATCCCACTCAGGGTCCAACCTCCTACGAGCAGTACTTC.

The rearrangement joins TRBV28 to TRBJ2-5; weak D call: TRBD2 (5 bases). The CDR3 covers 13 residues. The V end was cut by 6 bases, the J end by 5 bases, with 13 bases between. In germline, CDR1 is MDHEN, CDR2 SYDVKM. Here the CDR3 reads CASRLGRMETQYF. The CDR3, as DNA: TGTGCCAGCAGACTAGGTCGGATGGAGACCCAGTACTTC.

Turning to this clone: Germline and junction disagree at one end, which may indicate a read error. The gene calls are TRBV24-1 and TRBJ1-2; a weak D match, TRBD1 (6 bases). The length of the CDR3 is 12 residues. Germline values: CDR1 KGHDR, CDR2 SFDVKD. The CDR3 DNA reads as TGTGCCACCAGCGATGAGGGGGGGAGGACATCTTTC. Its protein product is CATSDEGGRTSF.

This chain connects TRBV14 to TRBJ2-2, with TRBD2 matching 11 bases. Trimming at V came to 5 bases and at J to 2 bases, leaving 7 bases not matched to a gene. The CDR3 runs 17 residues. From germline, CDR1 is SGHDN and CDR2 FVKESK. The DNA for the CDR3 is TGTGCCAGCAGCGACCGACTAGCGGGGACTAACACCGGGGAGCTGTTTTTT. It codes for CASSDRLAGTNTGELFF.

The chain joins TRBV28 to TRBJ1-2, with TRBD1 identical over 7 bases. The J segment lost 8 bases and the V segment lost 5 bases, leaving 17 bases of the junction unmatched. CDR3 length: 16 amino acids. Germline CDR1 MDHEN, CDR2 SYDVKM. The CDR3 bases are TGTGCCAGCAGTGTCAGCTTCGACAGGGTCGGTTCGGGCTACACCTTC. Translation: CASSVSFDRVGSGYTF.